These 7 T cell receptor beta chains share one sample of origin, sequenced in a study of blood T cell repertoires in COVID-19. The table came from immunoSEQ multiplex PCR; TCRdb's copy has only in-frame clones and leaves some out. The sample yields around 140,000 clones, 70% to 90% seen once. Sequences were obtained from PBMCs or T cells enriched from blood (not recorded which). These receptor sequences come from a man over 45 who had recovered from COVID-19.

The CDR3 nucleotides read TGTGCCAGCAGCCAAGACTCCGGGACAGGGGGTTCACCCCTCCACTTT. Translating gives CASSQDSGTGGSPLHF. This chain links TRBV4-2 with TRBJ1-6; TRBD1 aligns across 11 bases. V shed 0 bases, J shed 9 bases, and the junction held 4 bases outside the gene matches. CDR3 length: 16 amino acids. Per germline, CDR1 LGHNA and CDR2 YNFKEQ.

The chain's CDR3 is CASSYDQGTDTQYF. CDR3 coding DNA: TGTGCCAGCAGTTACGACCAGGGGACAGATACGCAGTATTTT. The rearrangement joins TRBV28 to TRBJ2-3, with a weak D call TRBD1 (6 bases). The CDR3 contains 14 residues. Trimming took off 4 bases at V and 3 bases at J, with 11 bases between the two ends. Germline V gene data show CDR1 as MDHEN and CDR2 as SYDVKM.

V gene TRBV28 combines with J gene TRBJ1-1, with D unresolved. The CDR3 covers 14 residues. Trimming removed 6 bases from V and 3 bases from J, with 14 bases in between. Per germline, CDR1 MDHEN and CDR2 SYDVKM. CDR3: CASSPVVGYTEAFF. The CDR3 nucleotides read TGTGCCAGCAGCCCGGTGGTGGGCTACACTGAAGCTTTCTTT.

This chain uses TRBV7-2 with TRBJ2-5; 8 nucleotides agree with TRBD2. CDR3 length: 15 amino acids. CDR1 is SGHTA and CDR2 is FQGNSA in the germline V gene. After removal of 2 bases from V and 5 bases from J, the junction contained 7 bases not matched to a gene. In DNA form, the CDR3 reads TGTGCCAGCAGCTTAACATCGGTAGCGGGGGAGACCCAGTACTTC. Its translation is CASSLTSVAGETQYF. Variable domain in full (rest from reference TRBV7-2 and TRBJ2-5): GAGVSQSPSNKVTEKGKDVELRCDPISGHTALYWYRQSLGQGLEFLIYFQGNSAPDKSGLPSDRFSAERTGGSVSTLTIQRTQQEDSAVYLCASSLTSVAGETQYFGPGTRLLVL.

Only one count was recorded for this clone. The chain uses TRBV2 and TRBJ1-2; D is unresolved. V was clipped by 4 bases and J by 4 bases, with 10 bases between them. The CDR3 sequence is 13 residues long. Germline CDR1 SNHLY, CDR2 FYNNEI. CDR3 in DNA: TGTGCCAGCAGTGTTTTTCAGGTCTATGGCTACACCTTC. It yields the protein CASSVFQVYGYTF.

This clone was detected only once. The J gene is TRBJ2-5, the V gene TRBV5-1; possibly TRBD2 for D (6 bases). V was cut by 4 bases and J by 2 bases, with 9 bases left in between. There are 13 residues in the CDR3. Germline V CDR1 and CDR2: SGHRS, YFSETQ. The CDR3 nucleotides are TGCGCCAGCAGCGGGAGGAGTCAAGAGACCCAGTACTTC. Translated: CASSGRSQETQYF.

This clone was observed a handful of times. The chain combines TRBV27 with TRBJ1-1; D is undetermined. CDR1 and CDR2 from the germline V gene are MNHEY and SMNVEV (reference sequence). V lost 2 bases, J lost 3 bases, and 7 bases lay in between. The CDR3 contains 13 residues. Here the CDR3 DNA reads TGTGCCAGCAGTTTACGAGAGTACACTGAAGCTTTCTTT. It codes for CASSLREYTEAFF.